The 10 T cell receptor beta chains presented below share a single source sample, sequenced in a study of control samples from healthy donors and cancer patients. Assay used: immunoSEQ multiplex PCR; TCRdb lists only in-frame clones, some missing. The sample includes around 80,000 clones, around 92% of them seen just once. Specimen: blood. The receptors derive from a man over 45 in good health.

The chain combines TRBV7-2 with TRBJ1-2; weak D call: TRBD1 (6 bases). V was clipped by 2 bases and J by 5 bases, with 9 bases between them. Germline V gene data show CDR1 as SGHTA and CDR2 as FQGNSA. CDR3 length: 13 residues. The CDR3 is CASSLRQEYGYTF. In DNA form, the CDR3 reads TGTGCCAGCAGCTTAAGACAGGAGTATGGCTACACCTTC.

The chain couples TRBV7-9 to TRBJ1-2; TRBD1 matches 7 bases. The CDR3 spans 16 residues. V dropped 4 bases and J dropped 6; count of bases not matched to a gene: 14. CDR1 is SEHNR, CDR2 FQNEAQ, per germline (reference sequence). This chain's CDR3 is CASSSVQGRHTDGYTF. The CDR3 nucleotides read TGTGCCAGCAGCTCCGTACAGGGGCGCCACACTGATGGCTACACCTTC.

The genes are TRBV19 and TRBJ2-1; D call uncertain. Germline CDR1 LNHDA, CDR2 SQIVND (reference sequence). This CDR3 comprises 13 residues. Trimming shortened V by 8 bases and J by 0 bases, and 8 bases separated the two germline ends. The CDR3 nucleotides read TGTGCCAGTCTAGGCCTCTCCTACAATGAGCAGTTCTTC. Its protein is CASLGLSYNEQFF. Combining the CDR3 with reference TRBV19 and TRBJ2-1 gives the whole variable domain DGGITQSPKYLFRKEGQNVTLSCEQNLNHDAMYWYRQDPGQGLRLIYYSQIVNDFQKGDIAEGYSVSREKKESFPLTVTSAQKNPTAFYLCASLGLSYNEQFFGPGTRLTVL.

The chain is built from TRBV11-2 and TRBJ1-1; 10 bases are shared with TRBD1. V was clipped by 5 bases and J by 4 bases; unmatched bases: 4. The CDR3 totals 14 residues. The germline V gene encodes CDR1 SGHAT and CDR2 FQNNGV. Here the CDR3 reads CASSGRDRGTEAFF. The CDR3 DNA is TGTGCCAGCAGCGGCCGGGACAGGGGCACTGAAGCTTTCTTT.

This chain uses TRBV19 with TRBJ2-1; possibly TRBD1 or TRBD2 for D (5 bases each). CDR1 and CDR2 (germline): LNHDA, SQIVND (reference sequence). This CDR3 contains 14 residues. V was clipped by 7 bases and J by 7 bases, with 17 bases between them. The CDR3 spells CASKGTGRGNEQFF. CDR3 in DNA: TGTGCCAGTAAGGGCACAGGCCGAGGGAATGAGCAGTTCTTC.

This clone was counted once. V is TRBV5-6 and J is TRBJ1-1; tentatively, D is TRBD1 (5 bases). Germline V lookup: CDR1 SGHDT, CDR2 YYEEEE. CDR3 length equals 13 residues. Trimming shortened V by 4 bases and J by 1 base, and 8 bases separated the two germline ends. This CDR3 is CASSRDGNTEAFF. As DNA, the CDR3 is TGTGCCAGCAGCCGGGACGGGAACACTGAAGCTTTCTTT.

V and J are TRBV11-2 and TRBJ2-2, with no clear D. Germline V gives CDR1 SGHAT, CDR2 FQNNGV. The CDR3 is 15 amino acids. The V gene lost 4 bases and the J gene lost 7 bases, with 16 bases spanning the gap. For the CDR3, the DNA is TGTGCCAGCAGCTCCCGGGTACTTCAAGGCGGGGAGCTGTTTTTT. Translating gives CASSSRVLQGGELFF.

The genes are TRBV24-1 and TRBJ2-7; TRBD1 matches at 9 bases. Trimming at V came to 4 bases and at J to 3 bases, leaving 6 bases not matched to a gene. The CDR3 length is 15 residues. Per germline, CDR1 KGHDR and CDR2 SFDVKD. This chain's CDR3 is CATSDPGQGYYEQYF. The CDR3 coding sequence is TGTGCCACCAGTGACCCCGGACAGGGGTACTACGAGCAGTACTTC.

V usage is TRBV27 and J usage is TRBJ1-6; D not certain. Germline CDR1 is MNHEY and CDR2 is SMNVEV (reference sequence). This CDR3 region has 19 residues. Between the trimmed V and J ends, which lost 0 bases and 0 bases, there was a span of 15 bases. This chain's CDR3 is CASSLSSGFRSSYNSPLHF. The DNA for the CDR3 is TGTGCCAGCAGTTTATCCTCCGGGTTTCGGAGCTCCTATAATTCACCCCTCCACTTT.

This clone has a single count. The rearrangement links TRBV21-1 to TRBJ1-3. TRBV21-1 is a known pseudogene. The CDR3 has 15 amino acids. As DNA, the CDR3 is TGTGCCAGCAGCTTAACCAGGGAGGCTGGAAACACCATATATTTT. This translates into CASSLTREAGNTIYF.